There are a few counts of the clone carrying this T cell receptor (beta chain). Germline V CDR1 and CDR2: LGHNA, YNFKEQ. V lost 3 bases, J lost 2 bases, and 17 bases lay in between. This CDR3 spans 18 amino acids. The Seattle site enrolled patients during active infection and followed them longitudinally. Per the original data handling: The assay estimated nucleated cells by amplifying reference gene primers. The data were produced by immunoSEQ multiplex PCR, yet TCRdb's version contains in-frame clones alone and is incomplete. V and J calls and clone size are given by that table; D and trimming were obtained from the DNA. The sample contains under 150,000 clones, about 85% of which appear only once. These data come from a study of blood T cell repertoires in COVID-19. Study context: The analysed material was cDNA or gDNA that came from T cells, B-cell-depleted T cells, or PBMCs.

This TCR derives from a woman aged 60 to 75 with COVID-19, enrolled during active disease. This chain links TRBV4-2 with TRBJ2-6; TRBD2 might be the D (5 bases). The sample comprised peripheral blood. CDR3 nucleotides: TGTGCCAGCAGCCATGGGAGTGTAGTGGGCCCTGGGGCCAACGTCCTGACTTTC. This gives the protein CASSHGSVVGPGANVLTF.